This T cell receptor beta chain was captured in a study of robustness of blood B and T cell sequencing (dated by TCRdb to between 2018 and 2020). At the level of the whole study: The study aimed to determine how much peripheral blood is needed to reliably characterize an individual's TCRbeta and IgG repertoires. In each of the 10 or so independently drawn blood samples, TCRbeta and IgG repertoires were quantified. As technical replicates, two replicate TCRbeta cDNA libraries were prepared from one shared RNA pool derived from a single 10 ml draw.

The method behind the library was PCR. The instrument was an Illumina MiSeq. cDNA was made using SMARTScribe reverse transcriptase and a 5' template-switch oligo that added a universal priming site. The template-switch oligo carried a 12-nucleotide random unique molecular identifier (UMI) that tagged each cDNA molecule. Chain-specific reverse primers targeted TCRbeta transcripts during reverse transcription. Uracil DNA glycosylase treatment removed residual template-switch adapters, and cDNA was purified with a Qiagen MinElute kit. For the first PCR, roughly 25 cycles were run with KAPA HiFi HotStart ReadyMix and step-out primers, split across four 50 ul reactions. Before further amplification, first-round PCR products were gel-purified. Illumina Nextera adapters were added in a second 8-cycle PCR, after which libraries were purified and pooled. For each TCRbeta molecule, the UMI barcode was captured by a 50-nucleotide 5' read. In the original analysis: Using the MIGEC toolkit, reads were grouped by UMI into consensus reads. Forward and reverse consensus reads were merged with PEAR to produce final reads. Identical UMI-sequence pairs found in more than one library were treated as cross-sample contamination and removed by a custom decontamination script. MIGMAP, a wrapper around IgBLAST, was used for V(D)J assignment and CDR3 extraction. A TCR clonotype was defined as sharing the same V gene, J gene and CDR3 amino acid sequence, and CDR1 and CDR2 were not sequenced. TCRdb ran its own pipeline on the public reads, namely fastp trimming at Q25 and MiXCR clone calling, and kept in-frame beta chains. All rows with the same CDR3 protein become a single entry with the most common DNA and genes. The authors' filters were not applied to this entry. For this sample the table gives about 3,600 distinct CDR3 sequences, of which 56% were detected only once. The ten top clones hold under 30% of the sample.

This clonotype has only a few counts. Its antigen remains unidentified. Per-base qualities were not stored, and no clone one base away is much larger. TCRbeta repertoires were measured from mRNA instead of genomic DNA, an approach that captures expressed receptors. Buffy coat leukocytes were collected into Trizol, and RNA was extracted with the Direct-zol RNA MiniPrep Plus kit without cell sorting. To separate plasma, buffy coat and red blood cells, EDTA blood tubes were immediately centrifuged at 4 degrees C. CDR1 and CDR2 (LNHDA, SQIVND) derive from the germline V gene (reference sequence). Cut back by 4 bases and 10 bases, the V and J ends lie 10 bases apart. From its cysteine to its phenylalanine, the CDR3 spans 11 amino acids. Only CDR3 DNA is held: 33 bases, read in frame from base 1. The full study reports these points: A full plateau was not reached by TCRbeta rarefaction curves, suggesting under-sequencing or many low-abundance clonotypes. Evidence of cross-contamination, likely resulting from batch processing, was observed in one pair of TCRbeta libraries, and the UMI-sequence pairs shared between the two libraries were removed. No improvement in the overlap of rare TCRbeta clonotypes was observed when tubes were pooled, implying that much larger blood volumes would be needed for rare TCRbeta clonotypes to be captured. Combining 3 or 4 tubes (about 26-40 ml blood) brought coverage of the top 10,000 TCRbeta clonotypes close to saturation. EDTA tubes required immediate fractionation, limiting use in multi-site collections. Every single 10 ml sample contained the 1,000 most abundant TCRbeta clonotypes from the pooled draws. When technical replicate libraries were compared, 90% to 95% of the top 10,000 TCRbeta clonotypes in one library also turned up in the other.

The sequence joins TRBV19 to TRBJ1-2, with a tentative D gene TRBD1 over 6 matching bases. Specimen: peripheral blood. This TCR was recovered from a human donor in good health. The encoded CDR3 is CASSTGAIYTF. The DNA sequence is given as TGTGCCAGTAGTACAGGGGCTATCTACACCTTC.